The rows below give T cell receptor beta chains drawn from one sample of a study of cytomegalovirus exposure and HLA in healthy donors. Produced via immunoSEQ multiplex PCR; TCRdb's table is partial and in-frame only. The sample consists of approximately 280,000 clones, approximately 90% of them appearing once. The sample comprised PBMCs. Receptors originate from a man aged 35-49 years in good health and CMV-seropositive. The CDR3 runs from the conserved cysteine through the conserved F or W. The D gene is left open where the match is weak. Size is stated for part of the rows, as once, few or many counts, or as a class when the clone is expanded.

j_gene,v_gene,abundance,d_gene,CDR3aa,CDR3nt
TRBJ1-4,TRBV28,.,TRBD1,CASSLPGQAASTNEKLFF,TGTGCCAGCAGTTTACCGGGACAGGCGGCCAGTACGAATGAAAAACTGTTTTTT
TRBJ1-4,TRBV7-3,.,.,CASAREVGEKLFF,TGTGCCAGCGCCCGGGAGGTCGGTGAAAAACTGTTTTTT
TRBJ2-7,TRBV27,.,TRBD1,CASSLRFAGGSSSYEQYF,TGTGCCAGCAGCTTACGATTTGCAGGGGGCTCAAGCTCCTACGAGCAGTACTTC
TRBJ2-5,TRBV4-3,.,TRBD2,CASSFLTSGRTETQYF,TGCGCCAGCAGCTTCTTGACTAGCGGGAGAACGGAGACCCAGTACTTC
TRBJ2-7,TRBV4-1,.,TRBD2,CASSRRLLLAGDPPSYEQYF,TGCGCCAGCAGCCGCAGGCTTCTACTAGCGGGAGATCCCCCCTCCTACGAGCAGTACTTC
TRBJ2-7,TRBV19,.,TRBD2,CASSLTGGGVSYEQYF,TGTGCCAGTAGCCTGACCGGCGGGGGGGTCTCCTACGAGCAGTACTTC
TRBJ1-1,TRBV28,few,.,CASSLGGGTEAFF,TGTGCCAGCAGTTTAGGGGGCGGCACTGAAGCTTTCTTT
TRBJ1-2,TRBV18,.,.,CASSLAGRGIYGYTF,TGTGCCAGCTCACTAGCGGGACGGGGGATCTATGGCTACACCTTC
TRBJ2-1,TRBV19,.,.,CASSIKVNSEGQFF,TGTGCCAGTAGTATAAAGGTCAACAGCGAGGGGCAGTTCTTC
TRBJ2-7,TRBV14,.,TRBD2,CASSQDIAGPPYEQYF,TGTGCCAGCAGCCAAGATATAGCGGGTCCCCCCTACGAGCAGTACTTC
TRBJ2-2,TRBV27,.,.,CASRPQGNTGELFF,TGTGCCAGCAGACCACAGGGGAACACCGGGGAGCTGTTTTTT
TRBJ1-1,TRBV7-9,.,.,CASSFLYGAATEAFF,TGTGCCAGCAGCTTCTTGTATGGGGCAGCCACTGAAGCTTTCTTT
TRBJ1-1,TRBV7-9,.,TRBD1,CASSLWDRGLGAEAFF,TGTGCCAGCAGCTTATGGGACAGGGGGCTTGGGGCTGAAGCTTTCTTT
TRBJ2-5,TRBV29-1,.,.,CSAVPAGETQYF,TGCAGCGCGGTCCCGGCGGGCGAGACCCAGTACTTC
TRBJ2-3,TRBV28,.,TRBD2,CASKGLAGTDTQYF,TGTGCCAGCAAGGGCCTAGCGGGCACAGATACGCAGTATTTT
TRBJ2-7,TRBV29-1,.,.,CSVELLQTYEQYF,TGCAGCGTTGAGTTGCTACAGACCTACGAGCAGTACTTC
TRBJ2-3,TRBV2,.,.,CASARGAASTDTQYF,TGTGCCAGCGCCCGGGGGGCGGCTAGCACAGATACGCAGTATTTT
TRBJ1-5,TRBV20-1,.,.,CSAPGNQPQHF,TGCAGTGCTCCAGGCAATCAGCCCCAGCATTTT
TRBJ2-2,TRBV19,.,.,CASSIDRGDTGELFF,TGTGCCAGTAGTATAGACAGGGGAGACACCGGGGAGCTGTTTTTT
TRBJ2-3,TRBV7-3,once,TRBD2,CASSLLGSGEDTQYF,TGTGCCAGCAGCTTACTGGGTAGCGGGGAAGATACGCAGTATTTT
TRBJ2-1,TRBV12-5,once,TRBD2,CASGLEGRANEQFF,TGTGCTAGTGGTTTGGAGGGGAGGGCCAATGAGCAGTTCTTC
TRBJ1-4,TRBV5-1,.,TRBD1,CASSLWGQMNEKLFF,TGCGCCAGCAGCTTGTGGGGACAGATGAATGAAAAACTGTTTTTT
TRBJ2-7,TRBV6-1,.,TRBD1,CASKEDRGRYEQYF,TGTGCCAGCAAGGAGGACAGGGGGCGTTACGAGCAGTACTTC
TRBJ2-3,TRBV7-2,.,.,CASSVGPGLAANTDTQYF,.
TRBJ1-2,TRBV13,.,.,CASSAKTDMYGYTF,TGTGCCAGCAGCGCAAAAACAGACATGTATGGCTACACCTTC
TRBJ2-7,TRBV4-1,.,.,CASSQETRSSYEQYF,TGCGCCAGCAGCCAAGAAACGAGAAGCTCCTACGAGCAGTACTTC
TRBJ2-7,TRBV2,.,.,CASRGQTGGRLARSPYEQYF,TGTGCCAGCAGGGGGCAGACAGGGGGTAGACTAGCGAGGTCCCCCTACGAGCAGTACTTC
TRBJ2-7,TRBV29-1,.,TRBD2,CSARGGRDSYEQYF,TGCAGCGCGCGTGGTGGGAGGGACTCCTACGAGCAGTACTTC
TRBJ1-5,TRBV6-1,.,TRBD1,CASSEMDRLLPQHF,TGTGCCAGCAGTGAAATGGACAGGCTCTTGCCCCAGCATTTT
TRBJ2-5,TRBV7-2,.,TRBD2,CASSFSGSGETQYF,TGTGCCAGCAGCTTTAGCGGGAGCGGAGAGACCCAGTACTTC
TRBJ2-2,TRBV2,.,.,CATQGPIGAGELFF,TGTGCCACTCAGGGGCCGATTGGGGCCGGGGAGCTGTTTTTT
TRBJ2-3,TRBV19,.,TRBD2,CASSQGLAGQYF,TGTGCCAGTAGCCAAGGACTAGCGGGACAGTATTTT
TRBJ2-1,TRBV7-2,.,.,CASSYRQAYNEQFF,TGTGCCAGCAGCTATCGACAGGCGTACAATGAGCAGTTCTTC
TRBJ2-1,TRBV4-1,.,TRBD2,CASKKPGRARDEQFF,TGCGCCAGCAAAAAGCCCGGGAGGGCAAGGGATGAGCAGTTCTTC
TRBJ2-5,TRBV7-9,.,.,CASSLAGRGQETQYF,TGTGCCAGCAGCTTAGCGGGGAGAGGGCAAGAGACCCAGTACTTC
TRBJ2-7,TRBV7-9,once,TRBD2,CASSSPGTSYHEQYF,TGTGCCAGCAGCTCCCCCGGGACTAGCTACCACGAGCAGTACTTC
TRBJ2-7,TRBV5-6,few,TRBD2,CASSPGRALRSYEQYF,TGTGCCAGCAGCCCTGGGAGGGCCTTACGCTCCTACGAGCAGTACTTC
TRBJ1-4,TRBV4-2,.,TRBD1,CASSRILAGGSNEKLFF,TGTGCCAGCAGCCGAATCCTGGCAGGGGGTTCTAATGAAAAACTGTTTTTT
TRBJ1-2,TRBV9,.,TRBD1,CASSTRTGRDGYTF,TGTGCCAGCAGCACTCGGACAGGGCGGGATGGCTACACCTTC
TRBJ1-5,TRBV18,.,.,CASSPGTPIMSQHF,TGTGCCAGCTCACCCGGGACTCCAATCATGTCCCAGCATTTT
TRBJ2-7,TRBV19,once,TRBD1,CASSPRDREYEQYF,TGTGCCAGTAGTCCCCGGGACAGGGAGTACGAGCAGTACTTC
TRBJ1-1,TRBV10-3,.,.,CATQTVNTEAFF,TGTGCCACCCAGACAGTTAACACTGAAGCTTTCTTT
TRBJ2-3,TRBV27,.,TRBD1,CASSLFRDRAGDTQYF,TGTGCCAGCAGTCTCTTCCGGGACAGGGCCGGAGATACGCAGTATTTT
TRBJ1-5,TRBV7-2,.,TRBD1,CASSPWTGDQPQHF,TGTGCCAGCAGCCCCTGGACAGGGGACCAGCCCCAGCATTTT
TRBJ1-1,TRBV7-9,.,TRBD1,CASSSSGTGPNTEAFF,TGTGCCAGCAGCTCGTCGGGGACAGGACCCAACACTGAAGCTTTCTTT
TRBJ2-7,TRBV5-6,.,TRBD1,CASSSTRTGGYHEQYF,TGTGCCAGCAGCTCTACCCGGACAGGGGGCTACCACGAGCAGTACTTC
TRBJ1-2,TRBV5-4,.,TRBD1,CASSGDRGTLYGYTF,TGTGCCAGCAGCGGCGACAGGGGAACCCTCTATGGCTACACCTTC
TRBJ2-2,TRBV5-1,.,TRBD2,CASSLSSGITTGELFF,TGCGCCAGCAGCTTGAGTAGCGGGATAACCACCGGGGAGCTGTTTTTT
TRBJ2-7,TRBV28,.,.,CASSTAGPHEQYF,TGTGCCAGCAGTACTGCGGGTCCCCACGAGCAGTACTTC
TRBJ2-5,TRBV2,.,TRBD2,CASSERETGETQYF,TGTGCCAGCAGTGAGCGGGAGACGGGGGAGACCCAGTACTTC
TRBJ1-3,TRBV27,.,.,CASSLKGTSTLGNTIYF,TGTGCCAGCAGTTTAAAAGGGACATCAACACTCGGAAACACCATATATTTT
TRBJ2-3,TRBV4-1,.,TRBD2,CASSQERGDDTQYF,TGCGCCAGCAGCCAAGAACGGGGGGACGATACGCAGTATTTT
TRBJ1-4,TRBV28,.,TRBD1,CASSFAGQGFKKLFF,TGTGCCAGCAGTTTCGCCGGACAGGGTTTTAAAAAACTGTTTTTT
TRBJ2-5,TRBV6-5,.,.,CASRPGAWEGETQYF,TGTGCCAGCAGGCCGGGGGCGTGGGAGGGGGAGACCCAGTACTTC
TRBJ2-7,TRBV7-2,few,.,CASSVRGAYEQYF,TGTGCCAGCAGCGTAAGGGGTGCCTACGAGCAGTACTTC
TRBJ2-7,TRBV5-1,.,.,CASSGFSRSTYEQYF,TGCGCCAGCAGCGGTTTTTCCCGGTCTACCTACGAGCAGTACTTC
TRBJ1-1,TRBV7-2,.,.,CASSLNTEAFF,TGTGCCAGCAGCCTTAACACTGAAGCTTTCTTT
TRBJ2-7,TRBV5-4,.,.,CASSLAGQIYYEQYF,TGTGCCAGCAGCTTGGCTGGCCAGATATACTACGAGCAGTACTTC
TRBJ2-2,TRBV19,.,.,CASSIRRLGATGELFF,TGTGCCAGTAGTATCCGCAGACTAGGCGCGACCGGGGAGCTGTTTTTT